The 25 T cell receptor beta chains below all came from one sample that was sequenced in a study of control samples from healthy donors and cancer patients (TCRdb year 2020). The receptor library was made with the immunoSEQ multiplex PCR assay. The table was pulled from immuneACCESS by TCRdb, which kept in-frame rearrangements only. Such tables lose some clones; where checked, under half of the loss comes from unresolved V genes, and the rest has no known cause. A total of about 45,000 clones appear in this sample, 60% to 80% of them only once. Jointly, the top ten make up roughly a sixth of the sample. Specimen: formalin-fixed, paraffin-embedded tissue. Receptor source: a male donor with melanoma.

This clone appeared a single time. The gene calls are TRBV7-3 and TRBJ2-2; no reliable D call. Trimming took 3 bases from V and 0 from J, leaving 8 bases between them. This CDR3 has 15 residues. CDR1 is SGHTA, CDR2 FQGTGA, per germline. The CDR3, as DNA: TGTGCCAGCAGCTTGATGCTAGCGAACACCGGGGAGCTGTTTTTT. Protein product: CASSLMLANTGELFF.

The chain joins TRBV6-5 to TRBJ2-7; no definite D call. CDR1 and CDR2 (germline): MNHEY, SVGAGI. The CDR3 is 16 amino acids. Between the trimmed V and J ends, which lost 2 bases and 4 bases, there was a span of 18 bases. CDR3 sequence (DNA): TGTGCCAGCAGTTACGGCGGCAGCACCGTTGATTACGAGCAGTACTTC. Its protein product is CASSYGGSTVDYEQYF.

The rearrangement uses TRBV2 and TRBJ2-7; D is perhaps TRBD1 (6 bases). CDR1 is SNHLY, CDR2 FYNNEI, per germline. The CDR3 is made up of 12 amino acids. The V end was cut by 11 bases, the J end by 5 bases, with 16 bases between. The CDR3 protein is CAGGPSGNEQYF. In DNA form, the CDR3 reads TGTGCCGGGGGCCCCTCTGGGAACGAGCAGTACTTC.

The V gene is TRBV2, the J gene TRBJ2-2; no clear D gene. This CDR3 has 14 amino acids. Germline CDR1 SNHLY, CDR2 FYNNEI. Trimming took 6 bases from V and 3 from J, leaving 11 bases between them. The CDR3 region is CASRPMVYTGELFF. The CDR3 nucleotides are TGTGCCAGCAGGCCCATGGTATACACCGGGGAGCTGTTTTTT.

The chain carries TRBV9 and TRBJ2-2; 14 positions match TRBD2. V was clipped by 3 bases and J by 6 bases; unmatched bases: 16. This CDR3 is 20 amino acids long. Germline values: CDR1 SGDLS, CDR2 YYNGEE. CDR3 amino acids: CASSGSGMGLAGVEAGELFF. As DNA, the CDR3 is TGTGCCAGCAGCGGGAGTGGTATGGGACTAGCGGGAGTTGAGGCCGGGGAGCTGTTTTTT.

V is TRBV15 and J is TRBJ2-1; 10 nucleotides agree with TRBD1. The germline V gene has CDR1 LNHNV and CDR2 YYDKDF (reference sequence). V trimming: 2 bases; J trimming: 0 bases; junction bases outside the gene matches: 10. This CDR3 spans 19 amino acids. DNA of the CDR3: TGTGCCACCAGCAGAACCAGGGACAGGGGACCCGACTCCTACAATGAGCAGTTCTTC. Its protein product is CATSRTRDRGPDSYNEQFF.

This clone is termed medium-sized. The rearrangement links TRBV5-1 to TRBJ1-4; 9 positions agree with TRBD1. The germline V gene encodes CDR1 SGHRS and CDR2 YFSETQ. The CDR3 consists of 15 residues. The trim removed 4 bases at V and 7 bases at J, leaving 8 bases unmatched. The CDR3 nucleotides read TGCGCCAGCAGCCCACAACAGGGGGCGCGTGAAAAACTGTTTTTT. It yields the protein CASSPQQGAREKLFF. Complete variable domain (other parts from reference TRBV5-1 and TRBJ1-4): KAGVTQTPRYLIKTRGQQVTLSCSPISGHRSVSWYQQTPGQGLQFLFEYFSETQRNKGNFPGRFSGRQFSNSRSEMNVSTLELGDSALYLCASSPQQGAREKLFFGSGTQLSVL.

This chain uses TRBV6-5 with TRBJ2-1, with D possibly being TRBD1 (6 bases). Deletions cut 6 bases from V and 8 bases from J, with 14 bases between. In germline, CDR1 is MNHEY, CDR2 SVGAGI. The CDR3 is 13 amino acids. The CDR3 protein is CASRSQGRDEQFF. The CDR3 DNA reads TGTGCCAGCAGGTCACAGGGCAGGGATGAGCAGTTCTTC.

This chain links TRBV2 with TRBJ2-7; 7 bases agree with TRBD1. This CDR3 comprises 12 residues. Germline V gene sequence: CDR1 SNHLY, CDR2 FYNNEI. J was trimmed by 2 bases and V by 9 bases; bases with no gene match: 4. The CDR3 nucleotides are TGTGCCAGAGGGACAGCCGCCTACGAGCAGTACTTC. As protein: CARGTAAYEQYF.

The rearrangement uses TRBV18 and TRBJ2-3; 11 nucleotides align to TRBD2. Trimming cost V 6 bases and J 2 bases; bases outside gene matches: 4. CDR3 size: 15 residues. Germline lookup yields CDR1 KGHSH and CDR2 LQKENI. CDR3 protein: CASSLAGGNTDTQYF. The CDR3 region has the DNA TGTGCCAGCTCTCTAGCGGGAGGCAACACAGATACGCAGTATTTT.

This chain joins TRBV27 and TRBJ2-3; D is uncertain. Trimming stripped 4 bases from V and 11 bases from J, with 22 bases between. This CDR3 has 15 residues. Germline CDR1 reads MNHEY; CDR2 reads SMNVEV (reference sequence). CDR3 sequence (DNA): TGTGCCAGCAGTTCATATCCTTCTGAAACGCGCATGCAGTATTTT. This translates into CASSSYPSETRMQYF.

About this clone: It may be a read error: a sequence one base away is much more abundant. The CDR3 sequence: CASTDKEKLFF. The CDR3 nucleotides read TGTGCCAGCACTGACAAGGAAAAACTGTTTTTT. The chain links TRBV28 to TRBJ1-4, with D uncertain. Trimming stripped 7 bases from V and 8 bases from J, with 8 bases between. This CDR3 comprises 11 residues. From germline, CDR1 is MDHEN and CDR2 SYDVKM.

V is TRBV4-1 and J is TRBJ1-1; the D gene is possibly TRBD1 (6 bases). Germline values: CDR1 MGHRA, CDR2 YSYEKL. V was trimmed by 4 bases and J by 5 bases, leaving 17 bases between them. The length of the CDR3 is 15 residues. CDR3 region: CASSPLGRGRTEAFF. CDR3 DNA sequence: TGCGCCAGCAGCCCCCTTGGCCGGGGGCGGACTGAAGCTTTCTTT.

The CDR3 loop reads CASSLGIIPAGGANVLTF. As DNA, the CDR3 is TGTGCCAGCAGCTTGGGTATTATTCCCGCGGGCGGGGCCAACGTCCTGACTTTC. J is TRBJ2-6 and V is TRBV5-6; weak D call: TRBD2 (5 bases). The V gene's germline CDR1 is SGHDT and CDR2 YYEEEE. The CDR3 runs 18 residues. Trimming stripped 0 bases from V and 4 bases from J, with 17 bases between.

This clone came up once. The chain employs TRBV6-4 and TRBJ2-2, with TRBD2 as a possible D gene (5 bases). Trimming removed 7 bases from V and 4 bases from J, with 10 bases in between. Germline V gene sequence: CDR1 MRHNA, CDR2 SNTAGT. The CDR3 contains 13 residues. The CDR3 protein is CASKEALTGELFF. The CDR3 DNA reads TGTGCCAGCAAGGAGGCACTCACCGGGGAGCTGTTTTTT.

The chain joins TRBV29-1 to TRBJ1-1; no clear D gene. V was cut by 5 bases and J by 1 base, with 14 bases left in between. Germline CDR1 reads SQVTM; CDR2 reads ANQGSEA. The CDR3 has 14 amino acids. CDR3 sequence reads: CSVFEPPSNTEAFF. CDR3 DNA: TGCAGCGTTTTCGAGCCCCCTTCGAACACTGAAGCTTTCTTT.

The chain joins TRBV15 to TRBJ2-7; possible D gene TRBD2, 6 bases. Germline assignment: CDR1 LNHNV and CDR2 YYDKDF (reference sequence). V was pared by 0 bases and J by 3 bases, with 15 bases between. The CDR3 length is 16 residues. As DNA, the CDR3 is TGTGCCACCAGCAGAGATCTAACGGGGGTCAACTACGAGCAGTACTTC. Amino acids: CATSRDLTGVNYEQYF. Using reference TRBV15 and TRBJ2-7 for the parts outside the CDR3, the full variable domain is DAMVIQNPRYQVTQFGKPVTLSCSQTLNHNVMYWYQQKSSQAPKLLFHYYDKDFNNEADTPDNFQSRRPNTSFCFLDIRSPGLGDTAMYLCATSRDLTGVNYEQYFGPGTRLTVT.

The chain links TRBV19 to TRBJ1-6, with TRBD1 as a possible D gene (6 bases). V gave up 4 bases and J gave up 7 bases, with 20 bases separating them. CDR1 and CDR2 (germline): LNHDA, SQIVND (reference sequence). The CDR3 length is 17 residues. In DNA form, the CDR3 reads TGTGCCAGTAGTACGACATCTCGGGGGGCGACCAATTCACCCCTCCACTTT. This gives the protein CASSTTSRGATNSPLHF.

This chain links TRBV2 with TRBJ2-4; D possibly corresponds to TRBD2 (6 bases). Germline assignment: CDR1 SNHLY and CDR2 FYNNEI. The CDR3 covers 13 residues. The CDR3 protein is CATTRGAKNIQYF. CDR3 bases: TGTGCAACGACTCGGGGGGCCAAAAACATTCAGTACTTC.

This clone was counted a few times. The chain has TRBV2 and TRBJ1-2; 10 positions agree with TRBD1. Losses at the gene ends were 8 bases for V and 5 bases for J; bases not matched to a gene: 8. Germline V gene sequence: CDR1 SNHLY, CDR2 FYNNEI. There are 14 residues in the CDR3. The CDR3 is CASPPGTGEYGYTF. The CDR3 nucleotides are TGTGCCAGCCCCCCCGGGACAGGGGAATATGGCTACACCTTC.

CDR3 DNA: TGTGCCAGCAGCTCGGGACAGAGAACAGATACGCAGTATTTT. Amino acids: CASSSGQRTDTQYF. This sequence joins TRBV7-7 and TRBJ2-3; 7 nucleotides align to TRBD1. CDR1 and CDR2 (germline): SSHAT, FNYEAQ (reference sequence). The CDR3 has 14 amino acids. V lost 4 bases to trimming and J lost 3 bases; unmatched junction nucleotides: 4.

This rearrangement joins TRBV4-1 to TRBJ2-7, with TRBD2 matching 8 bases. Per germline, CDR1 MGHRA and CDR2 YSYEKL. This CDR3 comprises 15 residues. V was pared by 0 bases and J by 2 bases, with 3 bases of the junction left unmatched. The CDR3 region has the DNA TGCGCCAGCAGCCAAGAGGATAGCGGGGCCTACGAGCAGTACTTC. It codes for CASSQEDSGAYEQYF.

The chain carries TRBV3-1 (or the pseudogene TRBV3-2) and TRBJ2-1; D unclear. Trimming removed 4 bases at V and 9 bases at J, with 13 bases between. This CDR3 has 13 residues. The germline V gene has CDR1 LGHDT and CDR2 YNNKEL (reference sequence). The CDR3 reads CASSPTWSGEQFF. Written as DNA, the CDR3 is TGTGCCAGCAGCCCTACCTGGAGTGGTGAGCAGTTCTTC.

The rearrangement joins TRBV2 to TRBJ2-2, with TRBD1 as a possible D gene (5 bases). V shed 1 base and J shed 4 bases, with 10 bases lying between them. The length of the CDR3 is 15 residues. Per germline, CDR1 SNHLY and CDR2 FYNNEI. CDR3 sequence: CASSEEGRGTGELFF. The CDR3 bases are TGTGCCAGCAGTGAAGAGGGTAGGGGCACCGGGGAGCTGTTTTTT. The variable domain in full, with the rest retrieved from reference TRBV2 and TRBJ2-2, is EPEVTQTPSHQVTQMGQEVILRCVPISNHLYFYWYRQILGQKVEFLVSFYNNEISEKSEIFDDQFSVERPDGSNFTLKIRSTKLEDSAMYFCASSEEGRGTGELFFGEGSRLTVL.

About this clone itself: This specimen includes other DNA sequences encoding the same CDR3. The chain couples TRBV11-3 to TRBJ2-3; 14 nucleotides align to TRBD2. V lost 6 bases to trimming and J lost 3 bases; unmatched junction nucleotides: 11. The CDR3 consists of 18 residues. CDR1 SGHNT and CDR2 YENEEA come from the germline V gene. CDR3 loop: CASSLGTSGSLITDTQYF. The CDR3 DNA reads TGTGCCAGCAGTCTAGGGACTAGCGGGAGTCTCATTACAGATACGCAGTATTTT.